These 18 T cell receptor beta chains came from one sample sequenced in a study of blood T cell repertoires in COVID-19 (TCRdb year 2020). The library relied on the immunoSEQ multiplex PCR assay. TCRdb provides this immuneACCESS table in a form limited to in-frame rearrangements. Some clones are lacking; in checked studies, under half of them reflect an unresolved V gene, and why the rest are absent is not known. The sample yields around 50,000 clones; around 89% were counted once. Roughly 2% of the sample is in the top ten clones. Input material: peripheral blood. These TCRs come from a human donor in a cohort sampled during active COVID-19.

The rearrangement links TRBV6-5 to TRBJ2-1; TRBD2 might be the D (5 bases). CDR1 is MNHEY and CDR2 is SVGAGI in the germline V gene. Trimming shortened V by 2 bases and J by 6 bases, and 17 bases separated the two germline ends. The CDR3 covers 16 residues. CDR3 amino acids: CASSYGIGESSNEQFF. The DNA for the CDR3 is TGTGCCAGCAGTTACGGTATCGGGGAGTCGTCCAATGAGCAGTTCTTC.

V usage is TRBV23-1 and J usage is TRBJ1-3; unclear D gene. TRBV23-1 is noted as an ORF with a role that remains uncertain. Trimming took 2 bases from V and 11 from J, leaving 19 bases between them. The CDR3 has 15 amino acids. The CDR3 nucleotides read TGCGCCAGCAGTCAACTACCTAGCTGGAAATTGGCCATATATTTT. Its translation is CASSQLPSWKLAIYF.

Sample share makes this clone medium-sized. The rearrangement links TRBV4-1 to TRBJ1-1; 8 bases fit TRBD1. Trimming cost V 3 bases and J 1 base; bases outside gene matches: 4. Looked up from germline, CDR1 is MGHRA and CDR2 is YSYEKL. CDR3 size: 15 residues. The CDR3 sequence is CASSQKDRENTEAFF. The CDR3 DNA sequence: TGCGCCAGCAGCCAGAAGGACAGGGAGAACACTGAAGCTTTCTTT.

The rearrangement joins TRBV11-1 to TRBJ2-7, with 7 bases that match TRBD1. V shed 5 bases and J 6 bases; nucleotides not matched to a gene: 10. The CDR3 covers 14 residues. Germline CDR1 is SGHAT and CDR2 is FQDESV (reference sequence). The DNA for the CDR3 is TGTGCCAGCAGCGTTCGACAGGGAAGTCGCGAGCAGTACTTC. Its protein is CASSVRQGSREQYF.

This chain joins TRBV3-1 (or the pseudogene TRBV3-2) and TRBJ1-1; 12 bases are shared with TRBD1. Germline trimming cut 2 bases from V and 0 bases from J; bases unmatched to any gene: 7. There are 18 residues in the CDR3. In germline, CDR1 is LGHDT, CDR2 YNNKEL (reference sequence). DNA for the CDR3: TGTGCCAGCAGCCAACCTGGGACAGGGGGCCTATTGAACACTGAAGCTTTCTTT. Protein: CASSQPGTGGLLNTEAFF.

The rearrangement uses TRBV28 and TRBJ1-4; TRBD1 agrees at 7 bases. Unmatched junction bases numbered 9, after V lost 2 bases and J lost 6 bases. Germline CDR1 MDHEN, CDR2 SYDVKM. The CDR3 is 16 amino acids. The CDR3 coding sequence is TGTGCCAGCAGTTTAGTTGCTGGGACAGCTGATGAAAAACTGTTTTTT. Translated: CASSLVAGTADEKLFF.

The chain links TRBV7-8 to TRBJ2-7, with 7 positions matching TRBD2. The germline CDR1 and CDR2 sequences are SGHVS and FQNEAQ. V was clipped by 5 bases and J by 3 bases; unmatched bases: 10. The CDR3 contains 15 residues. CDR3: CASSPPQRELYEQYF. CDR3 nucleotides: TGTGCCAGCAGCCCCCCCCAGCGGGAACTCTACGAGCAGTACTTC.

This clone appeared a few times. The V gene is TRBV27, the J gene TRBJ2-7; 8 nucleotides line up with TRBD1. There are 14 residues in the CDR3. The V gene's germline CDR1 is MNHEY and CDR2 SMNVEV (reference sequence). V shed 2 bases, J shed 5 bases, and the junction held 5 bases outside the gene matches. CDR3 region: CASSLRQGLNEQYF. For the CDR3, the DNA is TGTGCCAGCAGTTTAAGACAGGGGCTGAACGAGCAGTACTTC.

A single count supports this clone. The chain carries TRBV19 and TRBJ2-2; 9 bases line up with TRBD1. Looked up from germline, CDR1 is LNHDA and CDR2 is SQIVND (reference sequence). This CDR3 spans 16 amino acids. J lost 5 bases, V lost 1 base, and 5 bases had no gene match. The CDR3 protein is CASSIAGQGATGELFF. CDR3 DNA sequence: TGTGCCAGTAGTATAGCGGGACAGGGAGCAACCGGGGAGCTGTTTTTT.

This sequence joins TRBV25-1 and TRBJ2-1, with 10 bases that match TRBD1. V trimming: 7 bases; J trimming: 0 bases; junction bases outside the gene matches: 9. The CDR3 totals 17 residues. Germline V gives CDR1 MGHDK, CDR2 SYGVNS. The DNA of the CDR3 is TGTGCCAGCACGCGACAGGGGGCGACGAGCTCCTACAATGAGCAGTTCTTC. Amino acid sequence: CASTRQGATSSYNEQFF. The whole variable domain, filled in from reference TRBV25-1 and TRBJ2-1, reads EADIYQTPRYLVIGTGKKITLECSQTMGHDKMYWYQQDPGMELHLIHYSYGVNSTEKGDLSSESTVSRIRTEHFPLTLESARPSHTSQYLCASTRQGATSSYNEQFFGPGTRLTVL.

V is TRBV28 and J is TRBJ2-7, with D perhaps TRBD1 (6 bases). Trimming cost V 6 bases and J 2 bases, with 11 bases left between them. The CDR3 totals 13 residues. In germline, CDR1 is MDHEN, CDR2 SYDVKM. The CDR3 sequence: CASRSQGTYEQYF. DNA of the CDR3: TGTGCCAGCAGGTCACAGGGAACCTACGAGCAGTACTTC.

This sequence joins TRBV6-5 and TRBJ1-5; weak D call: TRBD1 (6 bases). This CDR3 is built from 14 residues. The germline V and J ends were trimmed by 2 bases and 4 bases, with 9 bases remaining between them. Germline loops: CDR1 MNHEY, CDR2 SVGAGI. The CDR3 here is CASSYGGGNQPQHF. The CDR3 DNA is TGTGCCAGCAGTTACGGGGGCGGGAATCAGCCCCAGCATTTT.

CDR3 sequence reads: CASRAQGFAGNTIYF. The CDR3 DNA sequence: TGTGCCAGCAGGGCACAGGGGTTTGCTGGAAACACCATATATTTT. V gene TRBV28 combines with J gene TRBJ1-3; 7 bases align to TRBD1. Germline-derived CDR1 and CDR2 are MDHEN and SYDVKM. This CDR3 comprises 15 residues. J was trimmed by 2 bases and V by 6 bases; bases with no gene match: 7.

In its sample, this clone was seen once. The gene calls are TRBV4-2 and TRBJ1-1; possibly TRBD1 for D (6 bases). The CDR3 runs to 14 residues. V was trimmed by 2 bases and J by 2 bases, leaving 9 bases between them. Germline values: CDR1 LGHNA, CDR2 YNFKEQ. Here the CDR3 DNA reads TGTGCCAGCAGCCAAACGGACAGAAACACTGAAGCTTTCTTT. Translation: CASSQTDRNTEAFF.

V gene TRBV28 combines with J gene TRBJ2-5; 7 bases fit TRBD1. V trimming: 6 bases; J trimming: 5 bases; junction bases outside the gene matches: 3. This CDR3 has 12 residues. The germline V gene has CDR1 MDHEN and CDR2 SYDVKM. The CDR3 sequence: CASRGGSETQYF. The CDR3 DNA follows: TGTGCCAGCAGAGGGGGCAGCGAGACCCAGTACTTC.

The J gene is TRBJ2-3, the V gene TRBV25-1; TRBD1 matches at 11 bases. This CDR3 is built from 16 residues. Germline V gene data show CDR1 as MGHDK and CDR2 as SYGVNS. V lost 5 bases to trimming and J lost 5 bases; unmatched junction nucleotides: 9. The DNA of the CDR3 is TGTGCCAGCAGTCCTAGAACCGGGACAGGGGGAGATACGCAGTATTTT. Translated, it gives CASSPRTGTGGDTQYF.

This chain's CDR3 is CASSQLAGGGETQYF. The DNA of the CDR3 is TGTGCCAGCAGCCAGCTAGCGGGAGGGGGAGAGACCCAGTACTTC. This chain joins TRBV4-2 and TRBJ2-5; TRBD2 matches at 12 bases. This CDR3 has 15 residues. CDR1 LGHNA and CDR2 YNFKEQ come from the germline V gene. V trimming: 3 bases; J trimming: 4 bases; junction bases outside the gene matches: 3.

Comments on this clone: One junction end does not reproduce the germline sequence, and a read error may be involved. The CDR3 loop is CASSAASGSPIQGTQYF. CDR3 nucleotide sequence: TGTGCCAGCAGCGCGGCTAGCGGGAGTCCTATCCAAGGGACCCAGTACTTC. The gene calls are TRBV9 and TRBJ2-5; TRBD2 matches at 10 bases. Germline assignment: CDR1 SGDLS and CDR2 YYNGEE. The CDR3 has 17 amino acids.